What follows are 6 T cell receptor beta chains derived from one specimen sequenced in a study of OX40 agonist ivuxolimab in advanced cancers. Repertoires were generated with immunoSEQ multiplex PCR, while TCRdb's copy carries only in-frame clones and drops some. In the table there are around 68,000 clones, about 83% of which are singletons. The sample consisted of CD4+ or CD8+ T cells sorted from blood, taken in a trial of the OX40 agonist ivuxolimab. Source of these receptors: an adult with an advanced solid tumor such as melanoma, head and neck, liver or kidney cancer.

V usage is TRBV7-8 and J usage is TRBJ2-7, with D unresolved. Germline CDR1 SGHVS, CDR2 FQNEAQ. The CDR3 runs to 14 residues. The germline V and J ends were trimmed by 6 bases and 2 bases, with 14 bases remaining between them. The CDR3 DNA follows: TGTGCCAGCAGTTTGGCGGATGGTACCTACGAGCAGTACTTC. Translated, it gives CASSLADGTYEQYF.

This clone appeared a single time. This chain joins TRBV6-6 and TRBJ2-1; D call uncertain. The ends were cut back, 4 bases at V and 9 bases at J, with 13 bases in the middle. Germline V lookup: CDR1 MNHNY, CDR2 SVGAGI (reference sequence). The CDR3 length is 13 residues. The CDR3 here is CASSLETDTEQFF. In DNA form, the CDR3 reads TGTGCCAGCAGTTTGGAGACCGACACTGAGCAGTTCTTC.

This chain uses TRBV7-2 with TRBJ2-6; TRBD2 is a possible D gene (5 bases). The V gene's germline CDR1 is SGHTA and CDR2 FQGNSA. V was clipped by 5 bases and J by 0 bases, with 14 bases between them. This CDR3 has 17 residues. CDR3 nucleotide sequence: TGTGCCAGCAGCGCGTACGGGGTACTCTCTGGGGCCAACGTCCTGACTTTC. Amino acids: CASSAYGVLSGANVLTF.

The chain has TRBV6-5 and TRBJ2-2; 8 bases align to TRBD2. With V trimmed by 8 bases and J by 4 bases, 9 bases remained unmatched. The germline V gene has CDR1 MNHEY and CDR2 SVGAGI. This CDR3 contains 15 residues. DNA for the CDR3: TGTGCCAGCCGACCGGGGGGGCGGGTCACCGGGGAGCTGTTTTTT. Translated: CASRPGGRVTGELFF.

This clone was seen a few times. The chain couples TRBV7-2 to TRBJ1-2; D gene uncertain. Between the trimmed V and J ends, which lost 1 base and 3 bases, there was a span of 6 bases. Germline CDR1 SGHTA, CDR2 FQGNSA. There are 13 residues in the CDR3. The CDR3 loop is CASSLGGYYGYTF. DNA of the CDR3: TGTGCCAGCAGCTTAGGAGGGTACTATGGCTACACCTTC. Drawing the rest from reference TRBV7-2 and TRBJ1-2, the complete variable domain is GAGVSQSPSNKVTEKGKDVELRCDPISGHTALYWYRQSLGQGLEFLIYFQGNSAPDKSGLPSDRFSAERTGGSVSTLTIQRTQQEDSAVYLCASSLGGYYGYTFGSGTRLTVV.

This clone came up once. This rearrangement joins TRBV5-4 to TRBJ2-1; 7 bases line up with TRBD2. V lost 3 bases to trimming and J lost 7 bases; unmatched junction nucleotides: 13. CDR1 is SGHNT, CDR2 YYREEE, per germline (reference sequence). The CDR3 has 16 residues. The CDR3: CASSSRDYILGNEQFF. The CDR3 region has the DNA TGTGCCAGCAGCTCGCGGGACTACATTTTAGGTAATGAGCAGTTCTTC.